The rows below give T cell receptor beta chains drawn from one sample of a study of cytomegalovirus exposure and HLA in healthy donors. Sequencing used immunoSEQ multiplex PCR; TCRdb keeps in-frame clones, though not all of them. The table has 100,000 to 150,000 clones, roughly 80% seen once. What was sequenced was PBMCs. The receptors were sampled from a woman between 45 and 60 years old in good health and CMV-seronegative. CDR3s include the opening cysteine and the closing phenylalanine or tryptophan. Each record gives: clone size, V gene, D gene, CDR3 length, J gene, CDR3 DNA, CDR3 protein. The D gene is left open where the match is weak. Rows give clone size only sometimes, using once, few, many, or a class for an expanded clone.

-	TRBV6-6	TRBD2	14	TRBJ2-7	TGTGCCAGCAGTCTGGACTACATGGGGGGGGAGCAGTACTTC	CASSLDYMGGEQYF
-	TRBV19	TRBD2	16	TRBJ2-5	TGTGCCAGTACCCCGGGACTAGCGGGCCGAGAAGAGACCCAGTACTTC	CASTPGLAGREETQYF
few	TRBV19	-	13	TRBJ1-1	TGTGCCAGTCTGAACAGGGAGAACACTGAAGCTTTCTTT	CASLNRENTEAFF
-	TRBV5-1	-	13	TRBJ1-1	TGCGCCAGCAGGCGACAGCAGGACACTGAAGCTTTCTTT	CASRRQQDTEAFF
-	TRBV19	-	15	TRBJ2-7	TGTGCCAGTAGTCCCCTCCGTAGTCGAGGAGACGAGCAGTACTTC	CASSPLRSRGDEQYF
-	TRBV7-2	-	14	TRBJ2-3	TGTGCCAGCAGCTTACTCGGACATGGAGATACGCAGTATTTT	CASSLLGHGDTQYF
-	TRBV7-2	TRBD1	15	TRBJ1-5	TGTGCCAGCAGCTGGACAGGGGGTGCCGGTCAGCCCCAGCATTTT	CASSWTGGAGQPQHF
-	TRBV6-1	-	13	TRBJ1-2	TGTGCCAGCAGTCCTGGGGGGGTAGAGGGCTACACCTTC	CASSPGGVEGYTF
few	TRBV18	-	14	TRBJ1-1	TGTGCCAGCTCACCGGGGAGGGAAGCCACTGAAGCTTTCTTT	CASSPGREATEAFF
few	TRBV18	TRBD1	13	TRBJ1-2	TGTGCCAGCTCACCGACAGGGGGGTATGGCTACACCTTC	CASSPTGGYGYTF
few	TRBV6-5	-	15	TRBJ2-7	TGTGCCAGCAGGGCAGGGGACCCAGGTGCCTACGAGCAGTACTTC	CASRAGDPGAYEQYF
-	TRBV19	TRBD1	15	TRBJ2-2	TGTGCCAGTAGTATAGGGCAGGGGGCCGGCGGGGAGCTGTTTTTT	CASSIGQGAGGELFF
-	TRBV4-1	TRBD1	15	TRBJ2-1	TGCGCCAGCAGCCAACCGGGACAGGGCATCGGTGAGCAGTTCTTC	CASSQPGQGIGEQFF
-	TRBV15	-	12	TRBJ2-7	TGTGCCACCAGCAGAGATTCCGGCGAGCAGTACTTC	CATSRDSGEQYF
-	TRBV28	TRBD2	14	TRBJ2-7	TGTGCCAGCAGTCTGGCGGCGGGAGCCCACGAGCAGTACTTC	CASSLAAGAHEQYF
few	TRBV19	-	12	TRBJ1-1	TGTGCCAGTAGTATCGGGGGATCTGAAGCTTTCTTT	CASSIGGSEAFF
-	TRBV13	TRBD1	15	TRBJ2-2	TGTGCCAGCAGCATTGACAGGGGCGGAACCGGGGAGCTGTTTTTT	CASSIDRGGTGELFF
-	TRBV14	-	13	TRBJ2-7	TGTGCCAGCAGCCAAATGGCCTTATCCGAGCAGTACTTC	CASSQMALSEQYF
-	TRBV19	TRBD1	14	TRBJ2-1	TGTGCCAGTAGTCCCTTGACAGGGGGCGGTGAGCAGTTCTTC	CASSPLTGGGEQFF
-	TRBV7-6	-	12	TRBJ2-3	TGTGCCAGCAGCTTAGATCGGTATACGCAGTATTTT	CASSLDRYTQYF
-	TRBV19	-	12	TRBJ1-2	TGTGCCAGTAAAATCCAGGGTCGTGGCTACACCTTC	CASKIQGRGYTF
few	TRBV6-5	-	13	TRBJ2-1	TGTGCCAGCAGTCCCGTCTCCCGGTATGAGCAGTTCTTC	CASSPVSRYEQFF
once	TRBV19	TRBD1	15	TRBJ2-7	TGTGCCAGTAGCAGACAGGGGGAAGGGAAGAGCGAGCAGTACTTC	CASSRQGEGKSEQYF
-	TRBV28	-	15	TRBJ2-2	TGTGCCAGCAGTTTAGTCAGGGTTGGGGCCGGGGAGCTGTTTTTT	CASSLVRVGAGELFF
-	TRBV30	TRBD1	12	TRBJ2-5	TGTGCCTGGGACAGGGGGCGGGAGACCCAGTACTTC	CAWDRGRETQYF
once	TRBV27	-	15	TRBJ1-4	TGTGCCAGCAGTTTATGGGGGGGCGTTAATGAAAAACTGTTTTTT	CASSLWGGVNEKLFF
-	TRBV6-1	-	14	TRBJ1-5	TGTGCCAGCAGTGACTCTGGAGGCAATCAGCCCCAGCATTTT	CASSDSGGNQPQHF
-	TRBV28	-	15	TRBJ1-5	TGTGCCAGCAGTTACCCGGGGGGGGAGGGTCAGCCCCAGCATTTT	CASSYPGGEGQPQHF
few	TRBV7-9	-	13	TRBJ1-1	TGTTCCAGCAGCTTAATGGAGGCCACTGAAGCTTTCTTT	CSSSLMEATEAFF